Listed below are T cell receptor beta chains from one sample, sequenced in a study of blood T cells in healthy people across ages. MiXCR, applied by TCRdb to the 5' RACE reads, yields one record per CDR3 protein. The repertoire holds around 1,800,000 distinct CDR3 sequences, about two fifths seen once, with under 25% in the top ten. Sequencing was done on a sample of blood. The receptors come from a human donor in good health. The CDR3 runs from the conserved cysteine through the conserved F or W. D genes are given only for firm matches. Clone size is shown for a subset of rows, as once, few, many or a class of expanded clone.

v_gene,abundance,d_gene,j_gene,CDR3aa,CDR3nt
TRBV6-1,.,TRBD2,TRBJ2-7,CASRRLARTNEQDF,TGTGCCAGCAGGCGACTAGCGCGTACCAACGAGCAGGACTTC
TRBV4-1,few,.,TRBJ2-5,CASSPQSNRGETQYF,TGCGCCAGCAGCCCACAAAGCAACAGAGGGGAGACCCAGTACTTC
TRBV7-2,.,.,TRBJ2-3,CASSLVMATQYF,TGTGCCAGCAGCTTAGTGATGGCAACGCAGTATTTT
TRBV20-1,.,.,TRBJ2-1,CSASLDHEQFF,TGCAGTGCTAGTCTGGACCATGAGCAGTTCTTC
TRBV11-2,.,TRBD1,TRBJ1-2,CASSSDREGVYGYTF,TGTGCCAGCAGCTCGGACAGGGAAGGGGTCTATGGCTACACCTTC
TRBV6-2/TRBV6-3,.,.,TRBJ1-2,CASTAGRSYGYTF,TGTGCCAGCACCGCCGGACGATCTTACGGCTACACCTTC
TRBV5-1,.,TRBD2,TRBJ2-5,CASSSGTSRPIEETQYF,TGCGCCAGCAGCTCAGGGACTAGCAGACCAATTGAAGAGACCCAGTACTTC
TRBV28,.,TRBD2,TRBJ2-4,CASSHLGGVAKNIQYF,TGTGCCAGCAGTCACCTTGGGGGGGTGGCCAAAAACATTCAGTACTTC
TRBV2,few,.,TRBJ1-6,CASSEGDRPGSPLHF,TGTGCCAGCAGTGAAGGAGACCGGCCCGGCTCACCCCTCCACTTT
TRBV3-1,once,.,TRBJ1-2,CASSSRSRGGYTF,TGTGCCAGCAGCTCACGTTCCAGGGGTGGCTACACCTTC
TRBV7-2,once,.,TRBJ2-3,CASSYTGTTSTDTQYF,TGTGCCAGCAGCTATACAGGGACTACTAGCACAGATACGCAGTATTTT
TRBV12-3/TRBV12-4,.,TRBD1,TRBJ1-2,CASTRGVAGGYIYGYTF,TGTGCCAGCACCCGGGGGGTGGCAGGGGGTTACATCTATGGCTACACCTTC
TRBV28,few,.,TRBJ2-7,CASARLRVYEQYF,TGTGCCAGCGCTCGATTGCGTGTTTACGAGCAGTACTTC
TRBV6-5,few,.,TRBJ1-1,CASSSPTEAFF,TGCGCCAGCAGTTCCCCGACTGAAGCTTTCTTT
TRBV6-5,.,.,TRBJ2-4,CASSQTSDSYIQYF,TGTGCCAGCAGTCAGACCTCGGACAGTTACATTCAGTACTTC
TRBV10-3,.,TRBD2,TRBJ2-3,CAISPAGADTQYF,TGTGCCATCAGCCCCGCGGGGGCAGATACGCAGTATTTT
TRBV15,few,TRBD1,TRBJ2-3,CATSARGDTQYF,TGTGCCACCAGCGCCAGGGGGGATACGCAGTATTTT
TRBV6-2/TRBV6-3,few,TRBD1,TRBJ2-7,CASSRTGGIYEQYF,TGTGCCAGCAGTCGGACAGGGGGCATCTACGAGCAGTACTTC
TRBV6-2/TRBV6-3,.,.,TRBJ1-1,CAGRPADINTEAFF,TGTGCCGGCAGACCCGCCGACATAAACACTGAAGCTTTCTTT
TRBV21-1,few,.,TRBJ1-1,CASGHRGLNTEAFF,TGTGCCAGCGGTCACAGGGGCCTGAACACTGAAGCTTTCTTT
TRBV7-9,.,.,TRBJ2-1,CASPQPGVREDEQFF,TGTGCCAGCCCCCAGCCCGGGGTACGTGAAGATGAGCAGTTCTTC
TRBV7-8,.,.,TRBJ1-1,CASTAGVATEAFF,TGTGCCAGCACGGCGGGGGTGGCCACTGAAGCTTTCTTT
TRBV29-1,few,.,TRBJ1-2,CSVGLGYGYTF,TGCAGCGTTGGCCTAGGCTATGGCTACACCTTC
TRBV2,few,TRBD1,TRBJ1-5,CASSEGDRENQPQHF,TGTGCCAGCAGTGAAGGGGACAGGGAAAATCAGCCCCAGCATTTT
TRBV29-1,.,.,TRBJ2-3,CSVEGQGLTDTQYF,TGCAGCGTTGAGGGTCAGGGACTGACAGATACGCAGTATTTT
TRBV2,.,.,TRBJ1-1,CASRSLGMNTEAFF,TGTGCCAGCAGATCTTTGGGCATGAACACTGAAGCTTTCTTT
TRBV10-3,.,.,TRBJ1-1,CAISESTTEAFF,TGTGCCATCAGTGAGTCGACGACTGAAGCTTTCTTT
TRBV5-1,.,.,TRBJ1-2,CAGSLEPGLYYGYTF,TGCGCCGGCAGCTTGGAACCCGGCCTCTACTATGGCTACACCTTC
TRBV5-1,few,TRBD1,TRBJ1-4,CASSLETDRESGKLFF,TGCGCCAGCAGCTTGGAGACGGACAGGGAATCCGGAAAACTGTTTTTT
TRBV29-1,few,.,TRBJ2-5,CSATRGAFQETQYF,TGCAGCGCCACCCGGGGGGCCTTCCAAGAGACCCAGTACTTC
TRBV4-3,few,TRBD1,TRBJ2-4,CASSQDLGQGGNIQYF,TGCGCCAGCAGCCAAGATTTAGGACAGGGAGGAAACATTCAGTACTTC
TRBV15,.,.,TRBJ2-7,CATSSEISYEQYF,TGTGCCACCAGCAGCGAAATCTCCTACGAGCAGTACTTC
TRBV12-5,.,.,TRBJ1-2,CASGLYFSYGYTF,TGTGCTAGTGGCCTCTATTTTTCCTATGGCTACACCTTC
TRBV28,.,.,TRBJ2-5,CASRVGGDTQETQYF,TGTGCCAGCAGGGTAGGGGGGGACACTCAAGAGACCCAGTACTTC
TRBV11-2,.,.,TRBJ2-3,CASSSHLTDTQYF,TGTGCCAGCAGCTCTCACTTAACAGATACGCAGTATTTT
TRBV24-1,few,TRBD1,TRBJ1-5,CATSQGQGDQPQHF,TGTGCCACCAGCCAAGGACAGGGAGATCAGCCCCAGCATTTT